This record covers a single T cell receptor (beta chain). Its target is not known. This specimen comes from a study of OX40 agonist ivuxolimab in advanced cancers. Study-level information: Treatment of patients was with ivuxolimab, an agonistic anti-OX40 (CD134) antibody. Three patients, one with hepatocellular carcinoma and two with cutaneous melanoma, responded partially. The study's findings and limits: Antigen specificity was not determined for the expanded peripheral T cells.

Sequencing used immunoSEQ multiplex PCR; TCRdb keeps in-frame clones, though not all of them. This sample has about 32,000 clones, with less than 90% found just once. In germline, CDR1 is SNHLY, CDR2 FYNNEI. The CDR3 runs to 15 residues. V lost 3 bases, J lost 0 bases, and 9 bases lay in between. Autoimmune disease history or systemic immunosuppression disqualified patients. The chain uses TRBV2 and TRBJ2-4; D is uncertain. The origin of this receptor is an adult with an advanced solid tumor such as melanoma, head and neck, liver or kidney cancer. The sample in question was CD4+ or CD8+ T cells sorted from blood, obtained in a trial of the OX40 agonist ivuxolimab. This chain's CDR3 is CASSDRQLAKNIQYF. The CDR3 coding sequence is TGTGCCAGCAGTGATCGGCAGCTAGCCAAAAACATTCAGTACTTC.